The source of this T cell receptor beta chain is a study of cytomegalovirus exposure and HLA in healthy donors. Study-wide results and limits: The authors enumerated 180 or so TCR beta chains as linked to cytomegalovirus.

Worth noting for this clone: Its antigen is not known.

Profiling relied on immunoSEQ multiplex PCR, and the TCRdb table lists in-frame clones only, not all of them. The data show approximately 100,000 clones, with roughly 90% seen just once and around 1.9% held by the top ten. CDR1 MNHNY and CDR2 SVGAGI come from the germline V gene (reference sequence). This CDR3 contains 15 residues. V was clipped by 6 bases and J by 1 base, with 12 bases between them. V is TRBV6-6 and J is TRBJ2-2, with D tentatively TRBD1 (5 bases). Specimen: PBMCs. The source of this sequence is a woman aged 18-29 years in good health and CMV-seropositive. Written as DNA, the CDR3 is TGTGCCAGCAGGACACCGCAGGGGAACACCGGGGAGCTGTTTTTT. Translated, it gives CASRTPQGNTGELFF.